The sequence of this TCR beta chain was determined in a study of beta chain features in type 1 diabetes. Expressed TCRB transcripts were sequenced because the isolated RNA had all been reverse transcribed beforehand. The data were produced by immunoSEQ multiplex PCR, yet TCRdb's version contains in-frame clones alone and is incomplete. This table holds approximately 20,000 clones, more than 45% found once. This clone was recorded only once. Its antigen is not identified. The authors took one heparinised blood draw, averaging about 110 mL, from each donor. The CDR3 totals 13 residues. With 5 bases removed from V and 7 bases from J, the gap between germline ends came to 12 bases. From germline, CDR1 is SGHTA and CDR2 FQGNSA. General observations from the study: When VDJ junctions were examined, type 1 diabetes patients showed fewer insertions and more deletions. All four CD4+ subsets of Type 1 diabetes patients contained TCRB CDR3s that were moderately but significantly shorter. A potential influence of HLA type upon TCRB rearrangement remained unresolved herein. Within the patient group, naive, central memory and Treg TCRB repertoires appeared more similar to each other than within healthy donors.

The sample taken for sequencing was stem cell memory CD4+ T cells from blood. The receptor's source is a man between 18 and 29 years old with type 1 diabetes. The gene calls are TRBV7-2 and TRBJ1-5; D may be TRBD1 (5 bases). The CDR3 spells CASSRLQEQPQHF. CDR3 DNA: TGTGCCAGCAGCCGTCTACAGGAGCAGCCCCAGCATTTT.